This is a list of T cell receptor beta chains from one sample in a study of T-cell memory formation after mild COVID-19. In TCRdb, the 5' RACE reads were re-called with MiXCR into one record per CDR3 protein. The sample lists 300,000 to 400,000 distinct CDR3 sequences; approximately 15% were seen once. The material sequenced was PBMCs or a T cell subset sorted from them (not recorded which). These receptors were obtained from a man between 18 and 29 years old who had mild COVID-19 (a few samples of this study predate the infection). Cell type and time point are not known. CDR3s include the opening cysteine and the closing phenylalanine or tryptophan. A D gene is named only where the DNA matches it firmly. The listing skips clone size in some rows; elsewhere it reads once, few, many or a size class.

TRBJ2-1 few - TRBV7-2 CASSSRDTYNEQFF TGTGCCAGCAGCTCCCGGGACACATACAATGAGCAGTTCTTC
TRBJ1-1 few TRBD1 TRBV4-1 CASSNTGGANTEAFF TGCGCCAGCAGCAATACAGGGGGCGCGAACACTGAAGCTTTCTTT
TRBJ2-5 - TRBD1 TRBV4-2 CASSPRGRQETQYF TGTGCCAGCAGTCCCAGGGGGCGCCAAGAGACCCAGTACTTC
TRBJ1-2 - TRBD1 TRBV20-1 CSARDHTGAYGYTF TGCAGTGCTAGAGACCATACAGGGGCCTATGGCTACACCTTC
TRBJ2-6 many - TRBV12-3/TRBV12-4 CASSLVRVRGTAVSGANVLTF TGTGCCAGCAGTTTAGTTCGCGTTCGGGGGACAGCGGTCTCTGGGGCCAACGTCCTGACTTTC
TRBJ2-4 - - TRBV11-2 CASSRGAGNGDHIQYF TGTGCCAGCAGCCGGGGGGCGGGAAACGGGGACCACATTCAGTACTTC
TRBJ2-1 many - TRBV7-6 CASSLGDGRGSYNEQFF TGTGCCAGCAGCTTAGGGGACGGCAGGGGCTCCTACAATGAGCAGTTCTTC
TRBJ1-6 - - TRBV11-2 CASSLSRGLNSPLHF TGTGCCAGCAGCTTGAGTAGGGGCCTTAATTCACCCCTCCACTTT
TRBJ1-2 - TRBD1 TRBV29-1 CSVGGQGYGYTF TGCAGCGTTGGAGGACAGGGCTATGGCTACACCTTC
TRBJ1-1 once - TRBV4-1 CASQEGTVNTEAFF TGCGCCAGCCAGGAAGGGACGGTGAACACTGAAGCTTTCTTT
TRBJ2-3 - TRBD1 TRBV3-1 CDSSQGTDRFTDTQYF TGTGACAGCAGCCAAGGAACGGACAGGTTCACAGATACGCAGTATTTT
TRBJ1-1 many - TRBV3-1 CASSQVRNTEAFF TGTGCCAGCAGCCAGGTGAGGAACACTGAAGCTTTCTTT
TRBJ2-1 - - TRBV5-1 CASRPQSSYNEQFF TGCGCCAGCAGGCCACAGAGCTCCTACAATGAGCAGTTCTTC
TRBJ2-7 - - TRBV2 CASGAPLEQYF TGTGCCAGCGGGGCTCCGTTGGAGCAGTACTTC
TRBJ2-5 - TRBD2 TRBV5-1 CASSSLAGDQETQYF TGCGCCAGCAGCTCCTTAGCGGGGGATCAAGAGACCCAGTACTTC
TRBJ1-2 - - TRBV6-6 CASRNPRPEGYTF TGTGCCAGCAGAAACCCTCGGCCAGAGGGCTACACCTTC